These 26 T cell receptor beta chains share one sample of origin, sequenced in a study of OX40 agonist ivuxolimab in advanced cancers. Produced via immunoSEQ multiplex PCR; TCRdb's table is partial and in-frame only. Among 15,000 to 20,000 clones, about 90% were seen once, and the ten largest hold around 25%. The sequences come from CD4+ or CD8+ T cells sorted from blood, collected in a trial of the OX40 agonist ivuxolimab. Receptors originate from an adult with an advanced solid tumor such as melanoma, head and neck, liver or kidney cancer.

V and J are TRBV11-3 and TRBJ2-2; D is perhaps TRBD1 or TRBD2 (5 bases each). Germline loops: CDR1 SGHNT, CDR2 YENEEA. The CDR3 is 16 residues long. Trimming shortened V by 0 bases and J by 5 bases, and 13 bases separated the two germline ends. CDR3 bases: TGTGCCAGCAGCTTAGATAGGGCAGGGAGTACCGGGGAGCTGTTTTTT. Its translation is CASSLDRAGSTGELFF.

This chain uses TRBV9 with TRBJ1-1, with unresolved D. Germline V CDR1 and CDR2: SGDLS, YYNGEE. The length of the CDR3 is 15 residues. Deletions cut 3 bases from V and 0 bases from J, with 12 bases between. DNA of the CDR3: TGTGCCAGCAGCGCAGAGGTTTTCATGAACACTGAAGCTTTCTTT. Protein product: CASSAEVFMNTEAFF.

The sample holds one count of this clone. The V gene is TRBV7-3, the J gene TRBJ2-1; 7 bases line up with TRBD1. This CDR3 has 15 amino acids. The V and J ends lost 4 bases and 9 bases, in that order; junction bases with no gene match: 12. The germline V gene encodes CDR1 SGHTA and CDR2 FQGTGA. CDR3 nucleotides: TGTGCCAGCAGCTCCACAGGGGAACGGGGCAGTGAGCAGTTCTTC. Its translation: CASSSTGERGSEQFF.

By sample share, this clone is medium-sized. This chain uses TRBV11-2 with TRBJ2-3; tentatively, D is TRBD1 (6 bases). Trimming removed 3 bases from V and 2 bases from J, with 21 bases in between. The CDR3 sequence is 18 residues long. Looked up from germline, CDR1 is SGHAT and CDR2 is FQNNGV. CDR3 nucleotide sequence: TGTGCCAGCAGCTTTACCACCGATTACGCAGGGGACACAGATACGCAGTATTTT. This gives the protein CASSFTTDYAGDTDTQYF.

This clone showed up just once. This rearrangement joins TRBV5-1 to TRBJ2-7; 7 bases agree with TRBD1. The germline V gene encodes CDR1 SGHRS and CDR2 YFSETQ. The CDR3 consists of 15 residues. Trimming took 4 bases from V and 1 from J; bases not matched to a gene: 8. The CDR3 bases are TGCGCCAGCAGCACTTACCCGGGACAGTCCTACGAGCAGTACTTC. Amino acids: CASSTYPGQSYEQYF.

Comments on this clone: Relative to the germline gene, one junction end is altered; a read error may explain this. The chain joins TRBV11-2 to TRBJ2-5, with D maybe TRBD2 (6 bases). Germline V lookup: CDR1 SGHAT, CDR2 FQNNGV. The CDR3 extends over 12 amino acids. CDR3 amino acids: CASRDYHETQYF. Here the CDR3 DNA reads TGTGCCAGCAGGGACTACCACGAGACCCAGTACTTC. Variable domain in full (rest from reference TRBV11-2 and TRBJ2-5): EAGVAQSPRYKIIEKRQSVAFWCNPISGHATLYWYQQILGQGPKLLIQFQNNGVVDDSQLPKDRFSAERLKGVDSTLKIQPAKLEDSAVYLCASRDYHETQYFGPGTRLLVL.

This clone was observed a single time. This chain connects TRBV6-5 to TRBJ2-7; D is perhaps TRBD1 (5 bases). The CDR3 spans 13 residues. Germline V CDR1 and CDR2: MNHEY, SVGAGI. V was cut by 4 bases and J by 0 bases, with 7 bases left in between. The CDR3 loop reads CASSSDTSYEQYF. CDR3 nucleotide sequence: TGTGCCAGCAGTTCGGACACCTCCTACGAGCAGTACTTC.

The chain employs TRBV27 and TRBJ2-2; D not certain. Germline V gene lookup returns CDR1 MNHEY and CDR2 SMNVEV (reference sequence). V gave up 5 bases and J gave up 2 bases, with 12 bases separating them. The CDR3 runs 15 residues. CDR3 sequence: CASSPSAENTGELFF. As DNA, the CDR3 is TGTGCCAGCAGTCCATCGGCAGAAAACACCGGGGAGCTGTTTTTT.

In DNA, the CDR3 is TGTGCCAGCAGCGCATCCGGGACAGGGATCTACAATGAGCAGTTCTTC. Encoded protein: CASSASGTGIYNEQFF. The chain carries TRBV7-6 and TRBJ2-1, with 9 bases identical to TRBD1. This CDR3 is 16 amino acids long. Germline CDR1 SGHVS, CDR2 FNYEAQ. Germline trimming cut 5 bases from V and 3 bases from J; bases unmatched to any gene: 8. Full variable domain (rest looked up from reference TRBV7-6 and TRBJ2-1): GAGVSQSPRYKVTKRGQDVALRCDPISGHVSLYWYRQALGQGPEFLTYFNYEAQQDKSGLPNDRFSAERPEGSISTLTIQRTEQRDSAMYRCASSASGTGIYNEQFFGPGTRLTVL.

This clone was found once. This chain links TRBV7-2 with TRBJ2-2; D remains unclear. CDR3 length: 11 residues. Trimming cost V 2 bases and J 7 bases, with 2 bases left between them. The germline CDR1 and CDR2 sequences are SGHTA and FQGNSA. The CDR3 DNA reads as TGTGCCAGCAGCTTACTCGGGGAGCTGTTTTTT. This codes for CASSLLGELFF.

The chain carries TRBV11-2 and TRBJ2-7, with 7 bases lining up with TRBD1. From germline, CDR1 is SGHAT and CDR2 FQNNGV. The V gene end was trimmed by 5 bases and the J gene end by 5 bases; junction bases not matched to a gene: 12. There are 15 residues in the CDR3. CDR3 bases: TGTGCCAGCAGCCTCGCTCCGACAGGGTATGACGAGCAGTACTTC. Protein product: CASSLAPTGYDEQYF. Filled out from reference TRBV11-2 and TRBJ2-7, the complete variable domain reads EAGVAQSPRYKIIEKRQSVAFWCNPISGHATLYWYQQILGQGPKLLIQFQNNGVVDDSQLPKDRFSAERLKGVDSTLKIQPAKLEDSAVYLCASSLAPTGYDEQYFGPGTRLTVT.

CDR3 in DNA: TGTGCCAGCAGCTTGGACCGGACAGGAGCCCTGTTACCCCTCCACTTT. Its protein product is CASSLDRTGALLPLHF. The chain uses TRBV11-2 and TRBJ1-6, with 7 bases lining up with TRBD1. CDR1 and CDR2 (germline): SGHAT, FQNNGV. The CDR3 has 16 residues. Unmatched junction bases numbered 14, after V lost 3 bases and J lost 12 bases.

As to this clone: Other DNA sequences in this sample translate to the same CDR3. V is TRBV7-9 and J is TRBJ2-7, with 7 bases aligning to TRBD1. The CDR3 sequence is 15 residues long. V shed 5 bases and J 2 bases; nucleotides not matched to a gene: 9. Germline V gene sequence: CDR1 SEHNR, CDR2 FQNEAQ (reference sequence). The CDR3 loop reads CASSPQGQGAYEQYF. In nucleotides, the CDR3 is TGTGCCAGCAGCCCACAAGGGCAGGGGGCCTACGAGCAGTACTTC.

J is TRBJ2-5 and V is TRBV2; D unresolved. Gene TRBJ2-7 matches the end of the DNA better, so the J call may be wrong. CDR3 length: 10 amino acids. The germline CDR1 and CDR2 sequences are SNHLY and FYNNEI. The CDR3 loop reads CASSQYEQYF. Written as DNA, the CDR3 is TGTGCCAGCAGCCAATACGAGCAGTACTTC.

The CDR3 protein is CASRPQGSGNTIYF. For the CDR3, the DNA is TGTGCCAGCAGGCCGCAGGGGTCCGGAAACACCATATATTTT. V gene TRBV27 combines with J gene TRBJ1-3, with D perhaps matching TRBD1 (6 bases). The CDR3 loop spans 14 amino acids. V lost 6 bases, J lost 4 bases, and 13 bases lay in between. Per the germline V gene, CDR1 is MNHEY and CDR2 is SMNVEV (reference sequence).

This clone was seen once. The chain is built from TRBV9 and TRBJ2-5, with TRBD2 matching 9 bases. Germline CDR1 reads SGDLS; CDR2 reads YYNGEE. This CDR3 spans 16 amino acids. The ends lost 0 bases at V and 2 bases at J; junction bases unmatched: 5. The CDR3 nucleotides are TGTGCCAGCAGCGTAGATTTAGCGGGGGAACAAGAGACCCAGTACTTC. Translating it yields CASSVDLAGEQETQYF.

This clone has only a few counts. The rearrangement links TRBV6-1 to TRBJ1-5; tentative D call: TRBD1 (5 bases). V lost 5 bases, J lost 9 bases, and 14 bases lay in between. The CDR3 runs 13 residues. Germline V gene lookup returns CDR1 MNHNS and CDR2 SASEGT. The CDR3 is CASSRGPVGPQHF. CDR3 nucleotide sequence: TGTGCCAGCAGTAGGGGACCCGTAGGGCCCCAGCATTTT.

The rearrangement joins TRBV11-3 to TRBJ1-1, with D tentatively TRBD1 (5 bases). The ends were cut back, 1 base at V and 1 base at J, with 7 bases in the middle. The CDR3 runs to 14 residues. Germline lookup yields CDR1 SGHNT and CDR2 YENEEA. CDR3 sequence: CASSLGGKNTEAFF. CDR3 bases: TGTGCCAGCAGCTTAGGGGGGAAGAACACTGAAGCTTTCTTT.

The chain combines TRBV30 with TRBJ1-5; the D is unclear. Trimming pared 1 base from V and 2 bases from J, leaving 6 bases between. This CDR3 comprises 13 residues. CDR1 GTSNPN and CDR2 SVGIG come from the germline V gene (reference sequence). CDR3 region: CAWSEMGNQPQHF. The CDR3, as DNA: TGTGCCTGGAGTGAAATGGGCAATCAGCCCCAGCATTTT. The whole variable domain, filled in from reference TRBV30 and TRBJ1-5, reads SQTIHQWPATLVQPVGSPLSLECTVEGTSNPNLYWYRQAAGRGLQLLFYSVGIGQISSEVPQNLSASRPQDRQFILSSKKLLLSDSGFYLCAWSEMGNQPQHFGDGTRLSIL.

This chain uses TRBV5-5 with TRBJ2-7; D possibly corresponds to TRBD2 (5 bases). Germline V gives CDR1 SGHKS, CDR2 YYEKEE (reference sequence). The length of the CDR3 is 15 residues. With 5 bases removed from V and 2 bases from J, the gap between germline ends came to 17 bases. This chain's CDR3 is CASSQHPGIPYEQYF. The CDR3 DNA sequence: TGTGCCAGCAGTCAACACCCGGGAATCCCCTACGAGCAGTACTTC.

V and J are TRBV15 and TRBJ1-1, with D tentatively TRBD1 (5 bases). V was clipped by 3 bases and J by 5 bases, with 22 bases between them. Germline assignment: CDR1 LNHNV and CDR2 YYDKDF (reference sequence). The CDR3 is made up of 17 amino acids. In DNA, the CDR3 is TGTGCCACCAGCAGCCCACTATTAGGGGATGGGGGGACTGAAGCTTTCTTT. Its translation is CATSSPLLGDGGTEAFF.

The CDR3 bases are TGTGCCAGCAGTGAATTTGGCAGGGGGCAGGACACCGGGGAGCTGTTTTTT. Amino acid sequence: CASSEFGRGQDTGELFF. The J gene is TRBJ2-2, the V gene TRBV25-1; the match to TRBD1 covers 8 bases. The CDR3 has 17 amino acids. Germline CDR1 and CDR2: MGHDK and SYGVNS. J lost 3 bases, V lost 1 base, and 7 bases had no gene match.

J is TRBJ2-1 and V is TRBV10-3; D is undetermined. Trimming cost V 9 bases and J 0 bases, with 18 bases left between them. Germline assignment: CDR1 ENHRY and CDR2 SYGVKD. CDR3 length: 16 residues. The CDR3 bases are TGTGCCATAAAGTGGAGTATTGTCGACTCCTACAATGAGCAGTTCTTC. Its translation is CAIKWSIVDSYNEQFF.

This clone was seen a single time. This chain joins TRBV4-2 and TRBJ2-7; 10 positions match TRBD2. With V trimmed by 4 bases and J by 3 bases, 12 bases remained unmatched. This CDR3 is built from 17 residues. CDR1 LGHNA and CDR2 YNFKEQ come from the germline V gene. CDR3: CASSPQPTLAGDYEQYF. CDR3 nucleotides: TGTGCCAGCAGCCCCCAACCGACCCTAGCGGGGGACTACGAGCAGTACTTC.

The chain uses TRBV4-1 and TRBJ1-1, with D unclear. The V gene lost 0 bases and the J gene lost 4 bases, with 12 bases spanning the gap. Germline CDR1 MGHRA, CDR2 YSYEKL. The CDR3 spans 15 residues. CDR3 in DNA: TGCGCCAGCAGCCAAGAAATATCGGGAATCACTGAAGCTTTCTTT. This encodes CASSQEISGITEAFF.

The chain links TRBV25-1 to TRBJ1-1, with TRBD1 matching 7 bases. V lost 3 bases and J lost 4; bases outside the gene matches: 2. Germline-derived CDR1 and CDR2 are MGHDK and SYGVNS. The CDR3 has 13 amino acids. CDR3: CASSDYRGTEAFF. The CDR3 DNA follows: TGTGCCAGCAGTGATTACAGGGGCACTGAAGCTTTCTTT.